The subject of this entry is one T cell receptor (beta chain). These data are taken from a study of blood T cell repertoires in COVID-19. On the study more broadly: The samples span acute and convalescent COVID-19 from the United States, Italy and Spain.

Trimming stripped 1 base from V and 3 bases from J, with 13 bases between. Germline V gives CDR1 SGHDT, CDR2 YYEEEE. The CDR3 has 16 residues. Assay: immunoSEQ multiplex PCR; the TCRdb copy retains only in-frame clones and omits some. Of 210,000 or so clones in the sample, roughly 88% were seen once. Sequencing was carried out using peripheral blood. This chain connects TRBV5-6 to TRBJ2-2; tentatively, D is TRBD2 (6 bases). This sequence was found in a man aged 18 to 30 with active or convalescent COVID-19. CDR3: CASSLFRGGDTGELFF. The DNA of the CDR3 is TGTGCCAGCAGCTTGTTTAGGGGCGGGGACACCGGGGAGCTGTTTTTT.